This T cell receptor (beta chain) was observed in a study of OX40 agonist ivuxolimab in advanced cancers. Notes on the research overall: The costimulatory receptor OX40 (CD134) was targeted by ivuxolimab, a fully human IgG2 agonistic monoclonal antibody. Intravenous ivuxolimab was administered to patients every 2 weeks at six dose levels: 0.01, 0.1, 0.3, 1.5, 3 and 10 mg/kg. Among the roughly 50 dose-escalation patients, 19 had hepatocellular carcinoma, 15 or so melanoma, 9 renal cell carcinoma and 9 head and neck cancer. In the dose-escalation cohort, 82.7% of patients were male, and the mean age was approximately 60 years with a range of roughly 20 to 79. Patients were allowed to have had prior anti-PD-1, anti-PD-L1 or anti-CTLA-4 therapy, and roughly 40% of the dose-escalation patients had been treated with checkpoint inhibitors. Partial responses occurred in three dose-escalation patients, of whom one had hepatocellular carcinoma and two had cutaneous melanoma. The point of sequencing TCRbeta in the periphery was to test whether ivuxolimab changed TCR sequence diversity and drove clonal T-cell expansion. The paper describes the monotherapy dose-escalation part (N = 52 patients) of the phase I trial of ivuxolimab.

The paper as a whole reports these results and caveats: The antigen specificity of the peripheral T cells that underwent clonal expansion was not determined. Partial responders in the 0.1-3.0 mg/kg groups had among the lowest normalized peripheral clonal expansion, especially among CD8+ T cells. Low levels of normalized T-cell clonal expansion were also seen in some patients who did not respond. At doses from 0.1 to 3.0 mg/kg, clonal expansion was seen in both CD4+ and CD8+ blood T cells between baseline and week 6. On average, CD8+ T cells showed more expanded clones than CD4+ T cells after ivuxolimab.

Note on this clone: The antigen it binds to is not known. Nothing much larger sits one base from this clone, and base qualities are not available.

From V the trimming removes 4 bases and from J it removes 4 bases, while the gene matches leave 2 bases of the junction unaccounted for. Including the terminal cysteine and phenylalanine, the CDR3 comprises 13 residues. Left in the record is the CDR3 DNA by itself, 39 bases read in frame from the first base. From the germline V gene, CDR1 is SGHNT and CDR2 is YENEEA. Patients with autoimmune disease history or receiving systemic immunosuppression were excluded from the trial. Peripheral blood for TCR sequencing was drawn from every dose cohort at baseline, at cycle 4 day 1 and at cycle 7 day 1. The samples were drawn from a first-in-human, open-label, multicenter phase I dose-escalation trial of ivuxolimab. The trial enrolled adults with locally advanced or metastatic head and neck squamous cell, hepatocellular, melanoma or renal cell carcinoma. Before TCR sequencing, CD4+ and CD8+ T cells were separately sorted from peripheral blood.

To sequence the TCRbeta CDR3 region, genomic DNA was isolated from the sorted cells. The immunoSEQ Assay was used for sequencing of TCRbeta CDR3 regions. Held by TCRdb, this immuneACCESS table contains in-frame sequences only and omits some clones. Under half of the omission traces to an unresolved V gene where checked; the cause of the rest is unknown. The sample table holds 50,000 to 75,000 clones, of which approximately 92% were seen once. 0.62% of the sample comes from the top ten. This receptor was obtained from an adult with an advanced solid tumor such as melanoma, head and neck, liver or kidney cancer. This chain joins TRBV11-3 to TRBJ2-3, with 7 bases aligning to TRBD1. The sequenced sample was CD4+ or CD8+ T cells sorted from blood, obtained in a trial of the OX40 agonist ivuxolimab. The CDR3 is CASSWDSSDTQYF. Read as DNA, the sequence is TGTGCCAGCAGCTGGGACAGCTCAGATACGCAGTATTTT.